Below are 25 T cell receptor beta chains sequenced from a single sample in a study of shared clonotypes between healthy human individuals (dated by TCRdb to about 2020). The library was prepared using the immunoSEQ multiplex PCR assay. TCRdb holds this immuneACCESS table with in-frame rearrangements only. Some clones are missing; in checked studies, unresolved V genes explain under half, and the rest has no known cause. The sample table holds a few million clones, of which just over 90% were seen once. The biggest ten clones account for under 0.45% of the sample. The sequencing sample was made of naive CD4+ T cells from PBMCs. Taken with the paper, the label for cell subset or site translates to: CD45RA+ positively selected. Receptors were obtained from a man in his late teens or twenties in good health. Some clones in this sample may be carry-over from other donors' samples.

This rearrangement joins TRBV6-5 to TRBJ1-2; D is unclear. V was shortened by 4 bases and J by 0 bases, with 9 bases between the two germline ends. This CDR3 is built from 14 residues. Germline V gene lookup returns CDR1 MNHEY and CDR2 SVGAGI. The chain's CDR3 is CASSSQTANYGYTF. CDR3 bases: TGTGCCAGCAGTTCCCAGACCGCTAACTATGGCTACACCTTC.

The sample holds one count of this clone. CDR3 loop: CASAGLAGVNEQFF. CDR3 in DNA: TGTGCCAGTGCGGGACTAGCGGGAGTCAATGAGCAGTTCTTC. This chain connects TRBV2 to TRBJ2-1; 14 bases line up with TRBD2. The CDR3 contains 14 residues. Germline V gene data show CDR1 as SNHLY and CDR2 as FYNNEI. Trimming cost V 9 bases and J 6 bases; bases outside gene matches: 4.

CDR3 in amino acids: CASSPTVGTDDLREKLFF. The CDR3 coding sequence is TGCGCCAGCAGCCCAACCGTCGGGACGGACGACCTTAGGGAAAAACTGTTTTTT. This chain links TRBV4-3 with TRBJ1-4; possibly TRBD1 for D (5 bases). Trimming stripped 4 bases from V and 8 bases from J, with 26 bases between. The germline gives CDR1 LGHNA, CDR2 YSLEER. The CDR3 loop spans 18 amino acids.

The chain couples TRBV30 to TRBJ2-1, with 12 positions matching TRBD2. CDR1 is GTSNPN, CDR2 SVGIG, per germline (reference sequence). The CDR3 has 15 residues. J was trimmed by 7 bases and V by 4 bases; bases with no gene match: 8. The CDR3 bases are TGTGCCTGGATCCATTCCGGGACTAGCGGGAATGAGCAGTTCTTC. This encodes CAWIHSGTSGNEQFF. Combining the CDR3 with reference TRBV30 and TRBJ2-1 gives the whole variable domain SQTIHQWPATLVQPVGSPLSLECTVEGTSNPNLYWYRQAAGRGLQLLFYSVGIGQISSEVPQNLSASRPQDRQFILSSKKLLLSDSGFYLCAWIHSGTSGNEQFFGPGTRLTVL.

V is TRBV20-1 and J is TRBJ2-3; D gene uncertain. Germline V gives CDR1 DFQATT, CDR2 SNEGSKA (reference sequence). This CDR3 region has 11 residues. The germline V and J ends were trimmed by 5 bases and 2 bases, with 5 bases remaining between them. The CDR3 spells CSAQTTDTQYF. CDR3 DNA sequence: TGCAGTGCTCAGACCACAGATACGCAGTATTTT.

This clone was detected only a few times. The V call is TRBV28, the J call TRBJ1-2, with 8 bases identical to TRBD1. Trimming took 3 bases from V and 8 from J; bases not matched to a gene: 5. Germline CDR1 is MDHEN and CDR2 is SYDVKM. This CDR3 has 13 residues. The CDR3 nucleotides read TGTGCCAGCAGTTTCAGGACAGGGCTGGGCTACACCTTC. It codes for CASSFRTGLGYTF.

DNA of the CDR3: TGCGCCAGCAGCTTGGGGACTAGTCGAACAGATACGCAGTATTTT. Its translation is CASSLGTSRTDTQYF. The V gene is TRBV5-1, the J gene TRBJ2-3, with 7 bases lining up with TRBD2. This CDR3 contains 15 residues. CDR1 and CDR2 from the germline V gene are SGHRS and YFSETQ. The ends lost 0 bases at V and 3 bases at J; junction bases unmatched: 4.

This clone has just one count. The same CDR3 can be traced to other DNA sequences in this sample. This chain joins TRBV5-1 and TRBJ2-2; a possible D gene is TRBD1 (5 bases). The CDR3 is 15 amino acids. CDR1 and CDR2 from the germline V gene are SGHRS and YFSETQ. The V gene lost 0 bases and the J gene lost 2 bases, with 8 bases spanning the gap. The CDR3 reads CASSLAGINTGELFF. The CDR3 bases are TGCGCCAGCAGCTTGGCAGGGATCAACACCGGGGAGCTGTTTTTT.

The chain carries TRBV11-1 and TRBJ2-5; D gene uncertain. V gave up 0 bases and J gave up 4 bases, with 6 bases separating them. This CDR3 has 13 amino acids. Germline lookup yields CDR1 SGHAT and CDR2 FQDESV (reference sequence). The CDR3 here is CASSLASRETQYF. CDR3 in DNA: TGTGCCAGCAGCTTAGCTAGTCGAGAGACCCAGTACTTC.

The gene calls are TRBV15 and TRBJ2-2, with TRBD2 matching 7 bases. Germline V CDR1 and CDR2: LNHNV, YYDKDF (reference sequence). The CDR3 is 16 residues long. After removal of 4 bases from V and 0 bases from J, the junction contained 5 bases not matched to a gene. Here the CDR3 DNA reads TGTGCCACCAGCAAACACCTAGCGGCGAACACCGGGGAGCTGTTTTTT. This encodes CATSKHLAANTGELFF.

This clone appeared once. This chain links TRBV2 with TRBJ2-2, with 12 bases identical to TRBD2. This CDR3 is built from 15 residues. The V gene's germline CDR1 is SNHLY and CDR2 FYNNEI. Trimming cost V 6 bases and J 6 bases; bases outside gene matches: 5. The CDR3 loop reads CASRVTSGSAGELFF. The CDR3 DNA reads as TGTGCCAGCAGGGTGACTAGCGGGAGCGCCGGGGAGCTGTTTTTT.

This rearrangement joins TRBV11-1 to TRBJ2-3; 7 bases are shared with TRBD2. Germline V CDR1 and CDR2: SGHAT, FQDESV (reference sequence). After removal of 3 bases from V and 4 bases from J, the junction contained 10 bases not matched to a gene. The CDR3 runs to 16 residues. The CDR3 DNA sequence: TGTGCCAGCAGCTTCCTCGGCGGGAGTGGTCCAGATACGCAGTATTTT. Its translation is CASSFLGGSGPDTQYF.

The rearrangement joins TRBV10-1 to TRBJ2-1, with TRBD2 matching over 9 bases. The CDR3 totals 15 residues. With V trimmed by 3 bases and J by 7 bases, 7 bases remained unmatched. In germline, CDR1 is WNHNN, CDR2 SYGVQD (reference sequence). In nucleotides, the CDR3 is TGCGCCAGCAGTGATAGCGGGAGTGACTTAAATGAGCAGTTCTTC. Amino acid sequence: CASSDSGSDLNEQFF.

This chain uses TRBV4-2 with TRBJ2-3; D gene uncertain. CDR3 length equals 12 residues. The V end lost 5 bases, the J end lost 6 bases, and 9 bases lay between the germline ends. Germline V CDR1 and CDR2: LGHNA, YNFKEQ. This CDR3 reads CASSSYPDTQYF. The CDR3 nucleotides read TGTGCCAGCAGCTCATACCCTGATACGCAGTATTTT.

The chain couples TRBV12-1 to TRBJ2-5; the table's TRBD1 call for D was not verified on the DNA. TRBV12-1 is an annotated pseudogene. The CDR3 has 15 amino acids. CDR3 in amino acids: CASSLAGQGWETQYF. DNA for the CDR3: TGTGCCAGCAGCTTGGCAGGCCAAGGTTGGGAGACCCAGTACTTC.

J is TRBJ1-2 and V is TRBV18; 9 bases fit TRBD1. V lost 5 bases, J lost 6 bases, and 4 bases stayed unmatched. This CDR3 is built from 13 residues. Germline-derived CDR1 and CDR2 are KGHSH and LQKENI. CDR3 nucleotide sequence: TGTGCCAGCTCATACAGGGGGCGAGATGGCTACACCTTC. Translated, it gives CASSYRGRDGYTF.

This clone turned up a few times. The rearrangement links TRBV27 to TRBJ1-1, with unresolved D. Germline V gene sequence: CDR1 MNHEY, CDR2 SMNVEV (reference sequence). The CDR3 length is 15 residues. V dropped 3 bases and J dropped 8 bases, with 19 bases sitting between them. The CDR3, as DNA: TGTGCCAGCAGTTTCAGGTGGTTGTCTGGGGAGGAAGCTTTCTTT. Its protein product is CASSFRWLSGEEAFF.

CDR3 DNA sequence: TGTGCCAGTAACGGGGCCTGGGGGTCGGAGGAAAAACTGTTTTTT. Amino acids: CASNGAWGSEEKLFF. V gene TRBV19 combines with J gene TRBJ1-4, with D possibly being TRBD1 (5 bases). Germline CDR1 LNHDA, CDR2 SQIVND (reference sequence). Trimming left V 7 bases short and J 8 bases short, with 20 bases between. The CDR3 loop spans 15 amino acids.

This chain joins TRBV7-3 and TRBJ2-7, with a tentative D call TRBD2 (5 bases). The CDR3 totals 14 residues. From germline, CDR1 is SGHTA and CDR2 FQGTGA. Trimming took off 5 bases at V and 6 bases at J, with 17 bases between the two ends. This CDR3 is CASSPDWNEGEQYF. CDR3 in DNA: TGTGCCAGCAGCCCGGACTGGAATGAGGGCGAGCAGTACTTC. Full variable domain (missing parts from reference TRBV7-3 and TRBJ2-7): GAGVSQTPSNKVTEKGKYVELRCDPISGHTALYWYRQSLGQGPEFLIYFQGTGAADDSGLPNDRFFAVRPEGSVSTLKIQRTERGDSAVYLCASSPDWNEGEQYFGPGTRLTVT.

As for this clone: The identical CDR3 is also encoded by other nucleotide sequences in the sample. V is TRBV5-1 and J is TRBJ1-2; D call uncertain. The germline V and J ends were trimmed by 0 bases and 0 bases, with 6 bases remaining between them. The CDR3 has 14 residues. Germline V CDR1 and CDR2: SGHRS, YFSETQ. The CDR3 loop is CASSLVPPNYGYTF. CDR3 DNA: TGCGCCAGCAGCTTGGTGCCCCCTAACTATGGCTACACCTTC.

V usage is TRBV19 and J usage is TRBJ2-1; 15 bases line up with TRBD2. Germline CDR1 and CDR2: LNHDA and SQIVND (reference sequence). V trimming: 6 bases; J trimming: 10 bases; junction bases outside the gene matches: 4. The CDR3 is 14 amino acids. The CDR3 sequence is CASRTGTSGREQFF. The CDR3, as DNA: TGTGCCAGTAGAACCGGGACTAGCGGGAGGGAGCAGTTCTTC.

With respect to this clone: The same CDR3 is also encoded by other DNA sequences in this sample. V and J are TRBV15 and TRBJ1-5; no reliable D call. Trimming removed 1 base at V and 3 bases at J, with 7 bases between. Per germline, CDR1 LNHNV and CDR2 YYDKDF (reference sequence). This CDR3 has 14 residues. The CDR3 bases are TGTGCCACCAGCAGAGGGGGAGTCAATCAGCCCCAGCATTTT. Amino acid sequence: CATSRGGVNQPQHF.

The chain employs TRBV30 and TRBJ1-2, with no clear D. The CDR3 has 14 amino acids. V was shortened by 0 bases and J by 7 bases, with 15 bases between the two germline ends. Germline assignment: CDR1 GTSNPN and CDR2 SVGIG (reference sequence). This chain's CDR3 is CAWSVGGLGAGYTF. DNA of the CDR3: TGTGCCTGGAGTGTGGGTGGGTTGGGAGCTGGCTACACCTTC. The full variable domain, its missing parts supplied by reference TRBV30 and TRBJ1-2, is SQTIHQWPATLVQPVGSPLSLECTVEGTSNPNLYWYRQAAGRGLQLLFYSVGIGQISSEVPQNLSASRPQDRQFILSSKKLLLSDSGFYLCAWSVGGLGAGYTFGSGTRLTVV.

The chain employs TRBV7-8 and TRBJ1-1; 7 bases are shared with TRBD1. Germline V gene lookup returns CDR1 SGHVS and CDR2 FQNEAQ. The CDR3 is 13 amino acids. Trimming at V came to 0 bases and at J to 10 bases, leaving 5 bases not matched to a gene. In nucleotides, the CDR3 is TGTGCCAGCAGCTTAGCGACCTCAGGGGGAGCTTTCTTT. This sequence encodes CASSLATSGGAFF.

The rearrangement uses TRBV11-3 and TRBJ2-3; D uncertain. The CDR3 has 16 residues. The germline CDR1 and CDR2 sequences are SGHNT and YENEEA. Trimming left V 3 bases short and J 0 bases short, with 13 bases between. The CDR3 DNA reads TGTGCCAGCAGCTTGGGATCGGCACCGAGCACAGATACGCAGTATTTT. As protein: CASSLGSAPSTDTQYF.